These 27 T cell receptor beta chains were all obtained from the same sample, sequenced in a study of shared clonotypes between healthy human individuals. Measured with immunoSEQ multiplex PCR; TCRdb has only the in-frame clones, and not every one. The table lists approximately 100,000 clones, less than 80% of them singletons. The material sequenced was memory CD8+ T cells sorted from blood. The sample's subset: CD45RO+ cells pooled with CCR7-negative TemRA cells. All receptors come from a woman in her 30s in good health.

This clone was seen just once. J is TRBJ2-3 and V is TRBV28, with a tentative D call TRBD2 (5 bases). The CDR3 is made up of 17 amino acids. Germline V CDR1 and CDR2: MDHEN, SYDVKM. Trimming left V 11 bases short and J 2 bases short, with 26 bases between. CDR3 amino acids: CAAQSIMGSVVTDTQYF. CDR3 bases: TGTGCCGCCCAATCAATCATGGGGAGTGTGGTCACAGATACGCAGTATTTT. The variable domain in full, completed from reference TRBV28 and TRBJ2-3, reads DVKVTQSSRYLVKRTGEKVFLECVQDMDHENMFWYRQDPGLGLRLIYFSYDVKMKEKGDIPEGYSVSREKKERFSLILESASTNQTSMYLCAAQSIMGSVVTDTQYFGPGTRLTVL.

The chain joins TRBV9 to TRBJ2-3; D gene uncertain. The germline CDR1 and CDR2 sequences are SGDLS and YYNGEE. This CDR3 spans 16 amino acids. The V end was cut by 4 bases, the J end by 0 bases, with 15 bases between. The CDR3: CASSHNTVTSTDTQYF. CDR3 DNA sequence: TGTGCCAGCAGCCATAATACAGTCACTAGCACAGATACGCAGTATTTT.

This clone appeared many times. The V and J genes are TRBV25-1 and TRBJ1-4; D gene uncertain. The V gene lost 4 bases and the J gene lost 1 base, with 13 bases spanning the gap. The CDR3 is 16 residues long. The V gene's germline CDR1 is MGHDK and CDR2 SYGVNS. In DNA, the CDR3 is TGTGCCAGCAGTGTCCGGGATTCGGGAACTAATGAAAAACTGTTTTTT. It yields the protein CASSVRDSGTNEKLFF. Together with reference TRBV25-1 and TRBJ1-4, the CDR3 gives the full variable domain: EADIYQTPRYLVIGTGKKITLECSQTMGHDKMYWYQQDPGMELHLIHYSYGVNSTEKGDLSSESTVSRIRTEHFPLTLESARPSHTSQYLCASSVRDSGTNEKLFFGSGTQLSVL.

V and J are TRBV28 and TRBJ2-1, with D possibly TRBD2 on 7 matching bases. V lost 2 bases and J 7 bases, leaving 15 bases between the germline ends. This CDR3 comprises 15 residues. In germline, CDR1 is MDHEN, CDR2 SYDVKM. The CDR3 sequence: CASSLRGGNGNEQFF. CDR3 DNA: TGTGCCAGCAGTTTAAGGGGGGGCAATGGAAATGAGCAGTTCTTC.

V and J are TRBV13 and TRBJ2-1; 8 bases match TRBD2. This CDR3 contains 16 residues. Losses at the gene ends were 5 bases for V and 1 base for J; bases not matched to a gene: 7. The V gene's germline CDR1 is PRHDT and CDR2 FYEKMQ (reference sequence). The CDR3 region has the DNA TGTGCCAGCAGCGGGAGAGCGGGAGTGTCCTACAATGAGCAGTTCTTC. This translates into CASSGRAGVSYNEQFF.

In its sample, this clone was seen a few times. This sequence joins TRBV30 and TRBJ1-1, with a tentative D call TRBD1 (5 bases). CDR1 is GTSNPN, CDR2 SVGIG, per germline (reference sequence). The germline V and J ends were trimmed by 0 bases and 7 bases, with 18 bases remaining between them. This CDR3 has 15 residues. The CDR3 DNA follows: TGTGCCTGGAGTGTAAGTACCCACAGGCTATATGAAGCTTTCTTT. This encodes CAWSVSTHRLYEAFF. Supplemented by reference TRBV30 and TRBJ1-1, the full variable domain reads SQTIHQWPATLVQPVGSPLSLECTVEGTSNPNLYWYRQAAGRGLQLLFYSVGIGQISSEVPQNLSASRPQDRQFILSSKKLLLSDSGFYLCAWSVSTHRLYEAFFGQGTRLTVV.

The rearrangement links TRBV7-2 to TRBJ2-7; 8 bases match TRBD1. The V gene end was trimmed by 5 bases and the J gene end by 6 bases; junction bases not matched to a gene: 9. The CDR3 consists of 14 residues. CDR1 and CDR2 (germline): SGHTA, FQGNSA. The CDR3 loop reads CASSIWTGPIEQYF. CDR3 nucleotides: TGTGCCAGCAGCATCTGGACAGGGCCGATCGAGCAGTACTTC. The full variable domain, completed using reference TRBV7-2 and TRBJ2-7, is GAGVSQSPSNKVTEKGKDVELRCDPISGHTALYWYRQSLGQGLEFLIYFQGNSAPDKSGLPSDRFSAERTGGSVSTLTIQRTQQEDSAVYLCASSIWTGPIEQYFGPGTRLTVT.

The chain joins TRBV7-9 to TRBJ1-1; possibly TRBD1 for D (6 bases). The germline CDR1 and CDR2 sequences are SEHNR and FQNEAQ (reference sequence). The CDR3 covers 17 residues. Trimming cost V 1 base and J 1 base, with 16 bases left between them. CDR3 residues: CASSLVYPGAGNTEAFF. CDR3 nucleotide sequence: TGTGCCAGCAGCTTAGTATACCCGGGGGCGGGGAACACTGAAGCTTTCTTT.

This clone was detected only once. The rearrangement joins TRBV6-5 to TRBJ2-7; the D gene is possibly TRBD1 (6 bases). This CDR3 region has 14 residues. V gave up 5 bases and J gave up 9 bases, with 20 bases separating them. Germline assignment: CDR1 MNHEY and CDR2 SVGAGI. The CDR3 DNA sequence: TGTGCCAGCAGTCTACTCAGGACAGACCCTGGGCAGTACTTC. Translated, it gives CASSLLRTDPGQYF.

The chain carries TRBV30 and TRBJ1-5, with unresolved D. The CDR3 extends over 17 amino acids. The germline CDR1 and CDR2 sequences are GTSNPN and SVGIG (reference sequence). The ends were cut back, 3 bases at V and 3 bases at J, with 21 bases in the middle. The CDR3 sequence is CAWSFRNYRGPNQPQHF. The CDR3 region has the DNA TGTGCCTGGAGCTTTCGAAACTACCGGGGTCCCAATCAGCCCCAGCATTTT.

This sequence joins TRBV4-1 and TRBJ2-7; no clear D gene. Trimming removed 4 bases at V and 3 bases at J, with 10 bases between. There are 13 residues in the CDR3. Germline-derived CDR1 and CDR2 are MGHRA and YSYEKL. The CDR3 loop is CASSLQNGYEQYF. CDR3 coding DNA: TGCGCCAGCAGCCTCCAAAACGGCTACGAGCAGTACTTC.

J is TRBJ2-3 and V is TRBV7-9; TRBD2 matches 10 bases. This CDR3 has 16 amino acids. With 2 bases clipped from V and 1 base from J, the junction kept 3 bases outside the gene matches. Germline V gives CDR1 SEHNR, CDR2 FQNEAQ (reference sequence). Here the CDR3 DNA reads TGTGCCAGCAGCTTACATCTAGCGGGAGGCACAGATACGCAGTATTTT. It is translated as CASSLHLAGGTDTQYF.

This clone was counted ten times or more. The CDR3 reads CASSQDLTGSGYTF. DNA of the CDR3: TGCGCCAGCAGCCAAGATTTGACAGGGAGTGGCTACACCTTC. The V gene is TRBV4-1, the J gene TRBJ1-2; 7 bases are a match to TRBD1. CDR1 is MGHRA and CDR2 is YSYEKL in the germline V gene. The CDR3 is made up of 14 amino acids. J was trimmed by 7 bases and V by 0 bases; bases with no gene match: 5.

The chain's CDR3 is CASSDFHGNEQFF. The CDR3 region has the DNA TGTGCCAGCAGTGACTTTCATGGGAATGAGCAGTTCTTC. This chain connects TRBV6-4 to TRBJ2-1; D gene unclear. Per germline, CDR1 MRHNA and CDR2 SNTAGT. V shed 1 base and J shed 7 bases, with 8 bases lying between them. CDR3 length: 13 residues.

This clone has more than one count but fewer than ten. This sequence joins TRBV28 and TRBJ2-3, with 10 positions matching TRBD2. The germline V gene encodes CDR1 MDHEN and CDR2 SYDVKM. J lost 2 bases, V lost 3 bases, and 11 bases had no gene match. There are 18 residues in the CDR3. CDR3 bases: TGTGCCAGCAGTTTCCGGCTAGCGGGAGTGCGGAACACAGATACGCAGTATTTT. Translation gives CASSFRLAGVRNTDTQYF.

This clone occurred a few times. The junction departs from germline at one end; a sequencing error may be responsible. In the same sample, other DNA sequences code for this CDR3. This chain links TRBV4-1 with TRBJ1-1; 7 bases line up with TRBD1. CDR3 length: 14 amino acids. Germline CDR1 MGHRA, CDR2 YSYEKL. The CDR3 protein is CASSQEQGNPEAFF. As DNA, the CDR3 is TGCGCCAGCAGCCAAGAACAGGGGAACCCTGAAGCTTTCTTT.

The J gene is TRBJ1-2, the V gene TRBV10-3; D gene ambiguous. Trimming left V 6 bases short and J 5 bases short, with 10 bases between. Germline values: CDR1 ENHRY, CDR2 SYGVKD. This CDR3 has 12 residues. CDR3 in DNA: TGTGCCATCAGGTCGGGAGGATATGGCTACACCTTC. Its translation: CAIRSGGYGYTF.

The J gene is TRBJ2-1, the V gene TRBV7-8; tentative D call: TRBD2 (5 bases). CDR1 is SGHVS, CDR2 FQNEAQ, per germline. V gave up 2 bases and J gave up 5 bases, with 19 bases separating them. This CDR3 is 17 amino acids long. The CDR3 loop is CASSLNAVGLANNEQFF. In DNA, the CDR3 is TGTGCCAGCAGCTTAAACGCCGTTGGTCTAGCCAACAATGAGCAGTTCTTC. The full variable domain, with the rest looked up from reference TRBV7-8 and TRBJ2-1, is GAGVSQSPRYKVAKRGQDVALRCDPISGHVSLFWYQQALGQGPEFLTYFQNEAQLDKSGLPSDRFFAERPEGSVSTLKIQRTQQEDSAVYLCASSLNAVGLANNEQFFGPGTRLTVL.

This clone was seen a single time. The V and J genes are TRBV28 and TRBJ2-1; 8 nucleotides align to TRBD1. This CDR3 has 14 residues. J was trimmed by 7 bases and V by 7 bases; bases with no gene match: 9. Germline CDR1 is MDHEN and CDR2 is SYDVKM. CDR3 loop: CASTPDRVWNEQFF. The CDR3 DNA reads TGTGCCAGCACGCCGGACAGGGTATGGAATGAGCAGTTCTTC.

V and J are TRBV27 and TRBJ2-3; D unresolved. This CDR3 has 12 amino acids. The germline V and J ends were trimmed by 5 bases and 8 bases, with 11 bases remaining between them. Germline assignment: CDR1 MNHEY and CDR2 SMNVEV (reference sequence). CDR3 sequence (DNA): TGTGCCAGCAGTACCTACCTTTCTACGCAGTATTTT. Translating it yields CASSTYLSTQYF.

The chain is built from TRBV28 and TRBJ2-1, with 13 bases aligning to TRBD2. In germline, CDR1 is MDHEN, CDR2 SYDVKM. CDR3 length: 23 residues. The ends lost 5 bases at V and 6 bases at J; junction bases unmatched: 28. CDR3 sequence: CASSINPMTGLGYGTSGVNEQFF. CDR3 in DNA: TGTGCCAGCAGTATTAACCCAATGACAGGTTTGGGGTACGGGACTAGCGGGGTCAATGAGCAGTTCTTC.

The rearrangement uses TRBV19 and TRBJ2-6; D not resolved. V was clipped by 5 bases and J by 5 bases, with 16 bases between them. The CDR3 contains 16 residues. Germline V gives CDR1 LNHDA, CDR2 SQIVND (reference sequence). The CDR3 coding sequence is TGTGCCAGTAGTGTACAGTTGACAAGTCGGGCCAACGTCCTGACTTTC. Amino acid sequence: CASSVQLTSRANVLTF.

The chain carries TRBV6-5 and TRBJ2-7; 7 bases line up with TRBD1. CDR3 length: 14 residues. Germline CDR1 and CDR2: MNHEY and SVGAGI. J lost 2 bases, V lost 6 bases, and 7 bases had no gene match. CDR3 nucleotides: TGTGCCAGCAGCTCGAGAGGGACAGCCTACGAGCAGTACTTC. Its protein product is CASSSRGTAYEQYF.

The chain employs TRBV4-2 and TRBJ2-7; D is possibly TRBD1 (6 bases). Germline assignment: CDR1 LGHNA and CDR2 YNFKEQ. Trimming shortened V by 5 bases and J by 6 bases, and 17 bases separated the two germline ends. This CDR3 contains 14 residues. In DNA, the CDR3 is TGTGCCAGCAGCTGGGGCAGGGGAAGTGGCGAGCAGTACTTC. Amino acids: CASSWGRGSGEQYF.

This chain uses TRBV5-6 with TRBJ2-4, with D uncertain. The CDR3 is 13 amino acids. Trimming took 1 base from V and 6 from J, leaving 8 bases between them. Germline V gives CDR1 SGHDT, CDR2 YYEEEE. This chain's CDR3 is CASSLSWRNIQYF. DNA of the CDR3: TGTGCCAGCAGCTTGTCCTGGAGAAACATTCAGTACTTC.

This chain connects TRBV6-6 to TRBJ1-5; D is ambiguous. The CDR3 spans 16 residues. Germline CDR1 MNHNY, CDR2 SVGAGI (reference sequence). V shed 1 base and J shed 2 bases, with 12 bases lying between them. For the CDR3, the DNA is TGTGCCAGCAGTTACTGCAGGTTGTGTGGCAATCAGCCCCAGCATTTT. This gives the protein CASSYCRLCGNQPQHF.

This chain's CDR3 is CASSPFGWETQYF. CDR3 bases: TGTGCCAGCAGCCCCTTCGGGTGGGAGACCCAGTACTTC. The chain joins TRBV7-9 to TRBJ2-5; the D is unclear. This CDR3 spans 13 amino acids. Germline V CDR1 and CDR2: SEHNR, FQNEAQ (reference sequence). V was pared by 5 bases and J by 5 bases, with 12 bases between.